These 19 T cell receptor beta chains came from one sample sequenced in a study of identical twins listed by TCRdb under 2016. Library prep was done by 5' RACE. Sequencing used an Illumina HiSeq 2000. In-frame beta chains were kept once TCRdb had trimmed the public reads at Q25 with fastp and called clones with MiXCR. Each CDR3 protein appears once, grouped with its most common genes and DNA. The sample table records 450,000 or so distinct CDR3 sequences; around 24% of these occur just once. The ten largest account for 2.9% of the sample. This sample also appeared in a second study, on T cells expressing NK-cell markers.

Sequencing was performed on CD4+ T cells sorted from blood. These TCRs come from a woman aged 18 to 35 in good health.

This clonotype has just a few counts. The chain carries TRBV29-1 and TRBJ2-7; weak D call: TRBD2 (5 bases). The CDR3 spans 13 residues. Germline V gene lookup returns CDR1 SQVTM and CDR2 ANQGSEA. V gave up 4 bases and J gave up 7 bases, with 17 bases separating them. CDR3 sequence reads: CSVGDGGAVEQYF. CDR3 DNA: TGCAGCGTTGGAGATGGAGGAGCCGTGGAGCAGTACTTC.

This clonotype has only a few counts. V usage is TRBV12-3 or TRBV12-4 and J usage is TRBJ1-2; D call uncertain. V shed 6 bases and J shed 3 bases, with 14 bases lying between them. The CDR3 extends over 14 amino acids. CDR3 DNA sequence: TGTGCCAGCAGGCGAATTGAGAGGTACTATGGCTACACCTTC. This sequence encodes CASRRIERYYGYTF.

This clonotype was observed a few times. The J gene is TRBJ2-7, the V gene TRBV2, with D uncertain. Trimming took off 7 bases at V and 3 bases at J, with 13 bases between the two ends. There are 13 residues in the CDR3. In germline, CDR1 is SNHLY, CDR2 FYNNEI. The CDR3 reads CASKVTVGYEQYF. As DNA, the CDR3 is TGTGCCAGCAAGGTGACGGTCGGCTACGAGCAGTACTTC.

There are a few counts of this clonotype. The rearrangement joins TRBV9 to TRBJ2-5; the match to TRBD2 covers 7 bases. The ends lost 4 bases at V and 1 base at J; junction bases unmatched: 7. CDR1 and CDR2 (germline): SGDLS, YYNGEE. This CDR3 has 15 residues. In DNA form, the CDR3 reads TGTGCCAGCAGCAAAGATTCTAGCGGCCAAGAGACCCAGTACTTC. Translating gives CASSKDSSGQETQYF.

This chain uses TRBV5-1 with TRBJ1-1; TRBD1 agrees at 8 bases. V shed 0 bases, J shed 0 bases, and the junction held 10 bases outside the gene matches. The CDR3 covers 18 residues. CDR1 and CDR2 from the germline V gene are SGHRS and YFSETQ. The CDR3 reads CASSLGSGGVLLNTEAFF. CDR3 in DNA: TGCGCCAGCAGCTTGGGTTCAGGGGGCGTTTTGCTGAACACTGAAGCTTTCTTT.

This chain connects TRBV20-1 to TRBJ2-1; 7 bases are shared with TRBD2. The ends lost 3 bases at V and 10 bases at J; junction bases unmatched: 9. Looked up from germline, CDR1 is DFQATT and CDR2 is SNEGSKA (reference sequence). The CDR3 totals 13 residues. The CDR3 is CSARPGRAGEQFF. In DNA, the CDR3 is TGCAGTGCTAGGCCAGGGAGGGCTGGGGAGCAGTTCTTC.

This chain joins TRBV24-1 and TRBJ1-5; D call uncertain. Germline CDR1 is KGHDR and CDR2 is SFDVKD. The CDR3 is made up of 13 amino acids. Trimming shortened V by 3 bases and J by 7 bases, and 9 bases separated the two germline ends. CDR3: CATSDPPQQPQHF. The CDR3 coding sequence is TGTGCCACCAGTGATCCCCCCCAGCAGCCCCAGCATTTT.

The chain recombines TRBV24-1 with TRBJ2-3, with 10 bases identical to TRBD2. J was trimmed by 1 base and V by 5 bases; bases with no gene match: 5. Germline CDR1 is KGHDR and CDR2 is SFDVKD. CDR3 size: 16 residues. The CDR3 loop reads CATSASGSEGTDTQYF. CDR3 DNA: TGTGCCACCAGTGCTAGCGGGAGCGAAGGCACAGATACGCAGTATTTT.

The V gene is TRBV29-1, the J gene TRBJ2-3; 12 bases agree with TRBD2. CDR3 length: 13 residues. The ends lost 5 bases at V and 4 bases at J; junction bases unmatched: 1. In germline, CDR1 is SQVTM, CDR2 ANQGSEA. The CDR3 DNA is TGCAGCGTTCGACTAGCGGGGGCAGATACGCAGTATTTT. Residues: CSVRLAGADTQYF.

The rearrangement uses TRBV7-6 and TRBJ2-3; 8 bases line up with TRBD2. Germline CDR1 and CDR2: SGHVS and FNYEAQ. V gave up 5 bases and J gave up 5 bases; unmatched junction bases: 6. The CDR3 sequence is 14 residues long. DNA for the CDR3: TGTGCCAGCAGCCGGAGCGGGAGTGGAGATACGCAGTATTTT. The encoded protein is CASSRSGSGDTQYF.

The chain combines TRBV12-3 or TRBV12-4 with TRBJ1-5; D remains ambiguous. The V end was cut by 0 bases, the J end by 6 bases, with 6 bases between. The CDR3 extends over 13 amino acids. The CDR3 spells CASSLAGSQPQHF. The CDR3 bases are TGTGCCAGCAGTTTAGCGGGCTCTCAGCCCCAGCATTTT.

This clonotype came up a few times. This chain's CDR3 is CASSQEREIAYNEQFF. CDR3 bases: TGCGCCAGCAGCCAAGAGAGGGAGATCGCCTACAATGAGCAGTTCTTC. This chain joins TRBV4-3 and TRBJ2-1, with D maybe TRBD2 (5 bases). Looked up from germline, CDR1 is LGHNA and CDR2 is YSLEER. V was clipped by 0 bases and J by 2 bases, with 11 bases between them. The CDR3 spans 16 residues.

This sequence joins TRBV11-2 and TRBJ2-2; the D gene is possibly TRBD2 (5 bases). The germline V and J ends were trimmed by 3 bases and 6 bases, with 14 bases remaining between them. The CDR3 extends over 15 amino acids. Per germline, CDR1 SGHAT and CDR2 FQNNGV. DNA for the CDR3: TGTGCCAGCAGCTTGGGGAACACGGGATCCGGGGAGCTGTTTTTT. Protein sequence: CASSLGNTGSGELFF.

This sequence joins TRBV6-2 or TRBV6-3 and TRBJ1-1; the match to TRBD1 covers 9 bases. Trimming removed 5 bases from V and 4 bases from J; junction bases left unmatched: 5. The germline V gene encodes CDR1 MNHEY and CDR2 SVGEGT. This CDR3 comprises 14 residues. For the CDR3, the DNA is TGTGCCAGCAGTGCACGGACAGGGGCCACTGAAGCTTTCTTT. Amino acid sequence: CASSARTGATEAFF.

This clonotype was detected only a few times. This chain links TRBV24-1 with TRBJ2-1; 11 bases are a match to TRBD2. V gave up 10 bases and J gave up 6 bases; unmatched junction bases: 10. Looked up from germline, CDR1 is KGHDR and CDR2 is SFDVKD. CDR3 length: 15 residues. In DNA, the CDR3 is TGTGCCACGGCTTCCGGGACTAGCGGACCCAATGAGCAGTTCTTC. It translates to CATASGTSGPNEQFF.

This rearrangement joins TRBV5-6 to TRBJ2-2; D possibly corresponds to TRBD2 (6 bases). The CDR3 is 14 residues long. The ends were cut back, 1 base at V and 4 bases at J, with 8 bases in the middle. Per germline, CDR1 SGHDT and CDR2 YYEEEE. CDR3 in amino acids: CASSLTSTTGELFF. The CDR3 DNA reads TGTGCCAGCAGCTTGACTAGCACCACCGGGGAGCTGTTTTTT. The full variable domain, with the rest looked up from reference TRBV5-6 and TRBJ2-2, is DAGVTQSPTHLIKTRGQQVTLRCSPKSGHDTVSWYQQALGQGPQFIFQYYEEEERQRGNFPDRFSGHQFPNYSSELNVNALLLGDSALYLCASSLTSTTGELFFGEGSRLTVL.

The chain uses TRBV20-1 and TRBJ2-7; D assignment may be TRBD1 or TRBD2 (5 bases each). This CDR3 is built from 13 residues. Germline CDR1 and CDR2: DFQATT and SNEGSKA (reference sequence). V was trimmed by 6 bases and J by 5 bases, leaving 17 bases between them. CDR3 sequence reads: CSATTGAGNEQYF. The CDR3 DNA reads TGCAGTGCCACAACAGGCGCCGGGAACGAGCAGTACTTC.

The rearrangement joins TRBV12-3 or TRBV12-4 to TRBJ2-1; maybe TRBD2 (5 bases). V was cut by 7 bases and J by 9 bases, with 16 bases left in between. CDR3 size: 13 residues. The CDR3 nucleotides are TGTGCCAGCACCAAACAGCGGTGGGGTGAGCAGTTCTTC. Translating gives CASTKQRWGEQFF.

The V call is TRBV10-3, the J call TRBJ2-5, with D perhaps TRBD1 (5 bases). The CDR3 spans 16 residues. V lost 3 bases and J lost 5, with 19 bases in between. Germline assignment: CDR1 ENHRY and CDR2 SYGVKD. CDR3 protein: CAISDFQWGRQETQYF. In DNA form, the CDR3 reads TGTGCCATCAGTGATTTCCAGTGGGGCAGGCAGGAGACCCAGTACTTC.